The clone carrying this TCR beta chain was counted between two and nine times. Per the germline V gene, CDR1 is LNHDA and CDR2 is SQIVND (reference sequence). The V end was cut by 5 bases, the J end by 0 bases, with 16 bases between. CDR3 length equals 17 residues. The authors built TCR beta libraries using iRepertoire HTBI primers and Arm-PCR of CDR3 regions. TCRdb analysed the multiplex PCR reads with MiXCR anew, one entry per CDR3 protein. The table has about 530,000 distinct CDR3 sequences, roughly a sixth seen once. The sample comes from a study of regulatory T cells in long-lasting Graves disease. As for the study in general: Graves' cases, newly diagnosed, had used antithyroid drugs under 3 months.

Specified time point: newly diagnosed GD, antithyroid drugs for less than 3 months. The TCR library was prepared using RNA isolated from PBMCs. The sample was also linked to a second study, of T cells in Graves' hyperthyroidism and ophthalmopathy.

The sample in question was peripheral blood mononuclear cells (PBMCs), obtained at new diagnosis, from a patient treated with antithyroid drugs. The V and J genes are TRBV19 and TRBJ1-4, with D hard to call. The origin of this receptor is a woman between 40 and 65 years old with Graves disease. The CDR3 sequence is CASSALSDSTTNEKLFF. In DNA, the CDR3 is TGTGCCAGTAGTGCCCTATCGGACTCAACAACTAATGAAAAACTGTTTTTT.